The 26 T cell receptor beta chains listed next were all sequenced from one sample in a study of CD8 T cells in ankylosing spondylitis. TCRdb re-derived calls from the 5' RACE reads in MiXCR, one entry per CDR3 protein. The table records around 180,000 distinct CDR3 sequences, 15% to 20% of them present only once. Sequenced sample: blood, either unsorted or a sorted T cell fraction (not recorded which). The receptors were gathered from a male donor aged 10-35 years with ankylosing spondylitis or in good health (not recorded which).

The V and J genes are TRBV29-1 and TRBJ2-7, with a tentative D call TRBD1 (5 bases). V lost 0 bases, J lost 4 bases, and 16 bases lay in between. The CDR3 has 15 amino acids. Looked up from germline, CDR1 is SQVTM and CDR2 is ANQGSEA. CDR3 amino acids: CSVEDLQGDGYEQYF. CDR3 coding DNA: TGCAGCGTTGAAGATCTTCAAGGGGATGGTTACGAGCAGTACTTC.

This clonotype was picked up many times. The CDR3 loop reads CASSLRDRGGQTQYF. In nucleotides, the CDR3 is TGTGCCAGCAGCTTGAGGGACAGGGGCGGGCAGACCCAGTACTTC. The J gene is TRBJ2-5, the V gene TRBV7-2; 10 bases match TRBD1. V shed 3 bases, J shed 6 bases, and the junction held 7 bases outside the gene matches. The germline V gene has CDR1 SGHTA and CDR2 FQGNSA. The CDR3 consists of 15 residues.

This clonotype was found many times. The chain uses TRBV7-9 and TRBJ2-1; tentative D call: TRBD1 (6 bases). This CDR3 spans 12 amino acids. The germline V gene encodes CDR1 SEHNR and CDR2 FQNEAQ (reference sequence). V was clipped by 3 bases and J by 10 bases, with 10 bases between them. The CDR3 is CASSLGAQEQFF. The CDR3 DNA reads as TGTGCCAGCAGCTTGGGGGCACAGGAGCAGTTCTTC. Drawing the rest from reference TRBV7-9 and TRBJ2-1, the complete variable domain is DTGVSQNPRHKITKRGQNVTFRCDPISEHNRLYWYRQTLGQGPEFLTYFQNEAQLEKSRLLSDRFSAERPKGSFSTLEIQRTEQGDSAMYLCASSLGAQEQFFGPGTRLTVL.

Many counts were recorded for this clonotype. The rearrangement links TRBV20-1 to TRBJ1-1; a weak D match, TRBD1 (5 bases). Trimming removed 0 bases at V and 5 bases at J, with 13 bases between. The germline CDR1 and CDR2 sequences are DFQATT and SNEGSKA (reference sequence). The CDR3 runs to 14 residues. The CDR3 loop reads CSAREGALATEAFF. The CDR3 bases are TGCAGTGCTAGAGAAGGGGCACTCGCTACTGAAGCTTTCTTT.

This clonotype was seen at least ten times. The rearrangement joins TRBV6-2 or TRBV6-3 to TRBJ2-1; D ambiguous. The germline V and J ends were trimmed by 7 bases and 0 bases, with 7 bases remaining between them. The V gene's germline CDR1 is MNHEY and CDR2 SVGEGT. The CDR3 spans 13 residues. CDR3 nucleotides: TGTGCCAGCACGTTGAACTCCTACAATGAGCAGTTCTTC. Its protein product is CASTLNSYNEQFF.

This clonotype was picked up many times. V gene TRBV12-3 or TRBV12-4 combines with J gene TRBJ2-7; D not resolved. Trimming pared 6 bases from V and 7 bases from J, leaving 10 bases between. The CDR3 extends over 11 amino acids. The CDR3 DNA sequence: TGTGCCAGCAGGAGTTATACGGAGCAGTACTTC. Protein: CASRSYTEQYF.

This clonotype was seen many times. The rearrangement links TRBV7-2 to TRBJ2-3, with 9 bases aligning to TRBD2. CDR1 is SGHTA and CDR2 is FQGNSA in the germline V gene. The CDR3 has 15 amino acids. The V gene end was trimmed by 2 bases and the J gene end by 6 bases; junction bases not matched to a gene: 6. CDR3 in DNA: TGTGCCAGCAGCTTAAGCGGGAGGCGGAAGGATACGCAGTATTTT. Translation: CASSLSGRRKDTQYF.

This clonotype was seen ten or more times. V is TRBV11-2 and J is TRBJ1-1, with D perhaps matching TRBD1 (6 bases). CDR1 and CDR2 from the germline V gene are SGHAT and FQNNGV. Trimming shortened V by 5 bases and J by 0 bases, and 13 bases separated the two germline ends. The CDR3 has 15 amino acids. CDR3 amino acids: CASSARQVLNTEAFF. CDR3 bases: TGTGCCAGCAGCGCCCGACAGGTCCTGAACACTGAAGCTTTCTTT.

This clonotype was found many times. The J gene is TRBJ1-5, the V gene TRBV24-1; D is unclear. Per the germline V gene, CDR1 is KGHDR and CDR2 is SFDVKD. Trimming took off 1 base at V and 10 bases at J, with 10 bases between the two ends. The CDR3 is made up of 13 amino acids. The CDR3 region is CATSDFEGSPQHF. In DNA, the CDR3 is TGTGCCACCAGTGATTTCGAGGGTTCACCCCAGCATTTT.

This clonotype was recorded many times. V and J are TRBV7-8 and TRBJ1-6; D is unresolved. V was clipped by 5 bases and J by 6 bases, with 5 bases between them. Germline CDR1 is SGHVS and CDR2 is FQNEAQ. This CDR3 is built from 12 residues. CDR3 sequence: CASSRANSPLHF. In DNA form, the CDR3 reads TGTGCCAGCAGCCGGGCTAATTCACCCCTCCACTTT. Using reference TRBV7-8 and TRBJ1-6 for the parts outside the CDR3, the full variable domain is GAGVSQSPRYKVAKRGQDVALRCDPISGHVSLFWYQQALGQGPEFLTYFQNEAQLDKSGLPSDRFFAERPEGSVSTLKIQRTQQEDSAVYLCASSRANSPLHFGNGTRLTVT.

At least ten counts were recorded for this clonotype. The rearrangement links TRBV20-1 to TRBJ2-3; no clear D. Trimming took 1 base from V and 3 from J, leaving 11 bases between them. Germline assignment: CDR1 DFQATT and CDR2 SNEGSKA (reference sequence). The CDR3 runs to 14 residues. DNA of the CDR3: TGCAGTGCTAGAGTGATGGGTTGGACAGATACGCAGTATTTT. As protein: CSARVMGWTDTQYF.

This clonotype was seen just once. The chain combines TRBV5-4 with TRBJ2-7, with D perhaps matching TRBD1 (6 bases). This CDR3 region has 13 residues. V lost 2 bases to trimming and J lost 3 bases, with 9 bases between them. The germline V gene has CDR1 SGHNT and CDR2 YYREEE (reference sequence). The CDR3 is CASSFRGDYEQYF. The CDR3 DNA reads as TGTGCCAGCAGCTTCAGGGGTGACTACGAGCAGTACTTC.

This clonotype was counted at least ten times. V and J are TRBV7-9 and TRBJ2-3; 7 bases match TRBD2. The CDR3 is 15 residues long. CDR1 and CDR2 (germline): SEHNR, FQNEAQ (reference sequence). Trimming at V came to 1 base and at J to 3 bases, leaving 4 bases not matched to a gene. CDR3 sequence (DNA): TGTGCCAGCAGCTTAGTGGGCGGGAGAACAGATACGCAGTATTTT. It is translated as CASSLVGGRTDTQYF.

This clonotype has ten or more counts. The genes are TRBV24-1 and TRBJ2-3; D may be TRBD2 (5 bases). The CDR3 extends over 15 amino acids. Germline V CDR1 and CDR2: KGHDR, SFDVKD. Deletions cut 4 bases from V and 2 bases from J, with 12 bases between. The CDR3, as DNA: TGTGCCACCAGTGACCCCCGGGGTTTCACAGATACGCAGTATTTT. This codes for CATSDPRGFTDTQYF.

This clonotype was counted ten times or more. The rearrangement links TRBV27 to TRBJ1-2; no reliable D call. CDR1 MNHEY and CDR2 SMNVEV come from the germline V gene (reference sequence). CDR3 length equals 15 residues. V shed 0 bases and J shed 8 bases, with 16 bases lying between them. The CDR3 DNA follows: TGTGCCAGCAGTTTATCTCAGGCGAATTTGGTGGGCTACACCTTC. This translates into CASSLSQANLVGYTF.

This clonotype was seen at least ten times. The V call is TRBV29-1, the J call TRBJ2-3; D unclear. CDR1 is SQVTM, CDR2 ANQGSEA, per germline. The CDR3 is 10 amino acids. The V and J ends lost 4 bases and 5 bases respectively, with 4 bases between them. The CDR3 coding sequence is TGCAGCGTTGCCGGAGATACGCAGTATTTT. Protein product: CSVAGDTQYF.

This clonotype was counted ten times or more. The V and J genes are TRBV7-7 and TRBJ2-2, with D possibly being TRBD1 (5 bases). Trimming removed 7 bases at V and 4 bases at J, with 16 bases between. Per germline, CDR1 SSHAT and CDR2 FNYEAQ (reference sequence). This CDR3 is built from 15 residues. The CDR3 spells CASTATQGGTGELFF. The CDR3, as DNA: TGTGCCAGCACCGCGACCCAGGGTGGCACCGGGGAGCTGTTTTTT.

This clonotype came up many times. The CDR3, as DNA: TGCAGTGCTAGGATGTCCAGCGGGAGGGGTACGCAGTATTTT. Translating it yields CSARMSSGRGTQYF. This rearrangement joins TRBV20-1 to TRBJ2-3; 10 bases match TRBD2. Germline assignment: CDR1 DFQATT and CDR2 SNEGSKA (reference sequence). The CDR3 is made up of 14 amino acids. V lost 3 bases to trimming and J lost 8 bases; unmatched junction nucleotides: 8.

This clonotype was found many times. CDR3 nucleotides: TGCGCCAGCAGCTTGGGCGGGGTCCCGATCACAGATACGCAGTATTTT. This gives the protein CASSLGGVPITDTQYF. The rearrangement joins TRBV5-1 to TRBJ2-3; D might be TRBD2 (6 bases). Germline CDR1 reads SGHRS; CDR2 reads YFSETQ. CDR3 length: 16 residues. Trimming removed 0 bases at V and 2 bases at J, with 13 bases between. Drawing the rest from reference TRBV5-1 and TRBJ2-3, the complete variable domain is KAGVTQTPRYLIKTRGQQVTLSCSPISGHRSVSWYQQTPGQGLQFLFEYFSETQRNKGNFPGRFSGRQFSNSRSEMNVSTLELGDSALYLCASSLGGVPITDTQYFGPGTRLTVL.

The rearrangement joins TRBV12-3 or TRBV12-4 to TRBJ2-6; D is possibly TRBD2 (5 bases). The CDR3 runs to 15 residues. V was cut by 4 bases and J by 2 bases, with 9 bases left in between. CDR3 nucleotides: TGTGCCAGCAGTTCTAGCTGGGCTGGGGCCAACGTCCTGACTTTC. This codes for CASSSSWAGANVLTF.

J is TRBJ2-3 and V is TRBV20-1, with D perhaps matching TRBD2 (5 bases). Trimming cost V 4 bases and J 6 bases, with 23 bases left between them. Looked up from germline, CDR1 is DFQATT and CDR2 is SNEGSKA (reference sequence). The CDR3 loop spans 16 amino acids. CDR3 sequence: CSANNPGSGVLDTQYF. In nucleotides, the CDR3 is TGCAGTGCTAACAATCCGGGGTCCGGTGTTTTGGATACGCAGTATTTT.

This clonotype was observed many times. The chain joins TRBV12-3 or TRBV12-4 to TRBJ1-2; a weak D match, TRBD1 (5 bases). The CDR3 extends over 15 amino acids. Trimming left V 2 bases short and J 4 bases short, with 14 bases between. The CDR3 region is CASSLSQGSTYGYTF. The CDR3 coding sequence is TGTGCCAGCAGTTTAAGTCAGGGAAGTACCTATGGCTACACCTTC.

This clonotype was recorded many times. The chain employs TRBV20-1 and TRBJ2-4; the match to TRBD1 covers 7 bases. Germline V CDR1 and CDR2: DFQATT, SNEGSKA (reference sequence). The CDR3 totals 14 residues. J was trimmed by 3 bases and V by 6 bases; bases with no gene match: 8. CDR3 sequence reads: CSALLQGVKNIQYF. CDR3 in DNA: TGCAGTGCCCTCCTTCAGGGGGTCAAAAACATTCAGTACTTC.

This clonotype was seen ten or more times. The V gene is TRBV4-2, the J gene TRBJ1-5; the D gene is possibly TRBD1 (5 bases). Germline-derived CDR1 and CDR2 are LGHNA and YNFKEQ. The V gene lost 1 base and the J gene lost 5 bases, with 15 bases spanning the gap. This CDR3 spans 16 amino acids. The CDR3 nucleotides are TGTGCCAGCAGCCAAGGAGGAGGGGCGCAGGATCAGCCCCAGCATTTT. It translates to CASSQGGGAQDQPQHF.

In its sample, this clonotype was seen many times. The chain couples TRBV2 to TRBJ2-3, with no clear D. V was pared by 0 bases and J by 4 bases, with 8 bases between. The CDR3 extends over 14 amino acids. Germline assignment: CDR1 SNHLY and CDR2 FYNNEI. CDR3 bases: TGTGCCAGCAGTGAAGCCCGCTCGGCAGATACGCAGTATTTT. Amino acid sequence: CASSEARSADTQYF.

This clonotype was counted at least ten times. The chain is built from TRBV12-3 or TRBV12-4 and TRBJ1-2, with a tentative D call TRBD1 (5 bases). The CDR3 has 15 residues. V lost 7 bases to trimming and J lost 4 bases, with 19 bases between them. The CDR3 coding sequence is TGTGCCAGCACCCGCCTGGGCCGGGGGGGCTATGGCTACACCTTC. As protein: CASTRLGRGGYGYTF.